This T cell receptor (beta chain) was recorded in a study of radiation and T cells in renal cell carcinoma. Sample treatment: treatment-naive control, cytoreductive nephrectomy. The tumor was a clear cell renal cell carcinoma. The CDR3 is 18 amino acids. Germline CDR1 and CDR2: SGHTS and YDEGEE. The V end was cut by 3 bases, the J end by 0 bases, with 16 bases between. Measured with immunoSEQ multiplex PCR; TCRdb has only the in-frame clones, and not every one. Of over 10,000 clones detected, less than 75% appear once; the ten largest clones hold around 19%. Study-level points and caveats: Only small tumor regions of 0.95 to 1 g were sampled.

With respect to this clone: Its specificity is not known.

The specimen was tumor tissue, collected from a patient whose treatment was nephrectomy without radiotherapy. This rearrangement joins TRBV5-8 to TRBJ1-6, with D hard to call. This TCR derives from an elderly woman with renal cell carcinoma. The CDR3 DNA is TGTGCCAGCAGCTCGGACTTACCTGGGAGCTCCTATAATTCACCCCTCCACTTT. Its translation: CASSSDLPGSSYNSPLHF.